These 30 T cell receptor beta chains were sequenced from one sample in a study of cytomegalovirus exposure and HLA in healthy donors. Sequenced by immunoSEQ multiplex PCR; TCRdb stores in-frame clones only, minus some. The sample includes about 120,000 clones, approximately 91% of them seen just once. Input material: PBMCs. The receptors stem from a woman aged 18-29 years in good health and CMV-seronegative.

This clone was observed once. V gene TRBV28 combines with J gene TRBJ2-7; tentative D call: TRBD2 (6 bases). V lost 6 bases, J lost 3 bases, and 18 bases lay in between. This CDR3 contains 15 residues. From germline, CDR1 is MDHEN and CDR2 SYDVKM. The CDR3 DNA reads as TGTGCCAGCAGCCCGGTGGCGGGACCTATCTACGAGCAGTACTTC. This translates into CASSPVAGPIYEQYF. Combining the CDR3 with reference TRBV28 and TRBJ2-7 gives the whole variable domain DVKVTQSSRYLVKRTGEKVFLECVQDMDHENMFWYRQDPGLGLRLIYFSYDVKMKEKGDIPEGYSVSREKKERFSLILESASTNQTSMYLCASSPVAGPIYEQYFGPGTRLTVT.

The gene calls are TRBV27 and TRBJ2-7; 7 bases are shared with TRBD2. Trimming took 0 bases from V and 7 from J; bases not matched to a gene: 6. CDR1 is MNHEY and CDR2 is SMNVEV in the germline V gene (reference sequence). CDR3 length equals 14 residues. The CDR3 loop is CASSLSRGSTEQYF. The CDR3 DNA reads TGTGCCAGCAGTTTATCGCGGGGGTCTACGGAGCAGTACTTC.

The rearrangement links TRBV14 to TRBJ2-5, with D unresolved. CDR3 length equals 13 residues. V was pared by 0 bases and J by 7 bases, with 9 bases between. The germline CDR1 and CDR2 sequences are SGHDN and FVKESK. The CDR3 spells CASSQDYSGTQYF. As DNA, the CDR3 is TGTGCCAGCAGCCAAGACTATTCGGGGACCCAGTACTTC.

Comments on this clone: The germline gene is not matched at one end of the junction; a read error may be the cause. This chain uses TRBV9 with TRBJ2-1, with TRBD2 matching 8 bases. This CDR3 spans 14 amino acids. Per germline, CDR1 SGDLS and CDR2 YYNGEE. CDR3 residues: CASRARSGGNEQFF. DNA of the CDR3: TGTGCCAGCAGGGCGAGGAGCGGGGGTAATGAACAGTTCTTC.

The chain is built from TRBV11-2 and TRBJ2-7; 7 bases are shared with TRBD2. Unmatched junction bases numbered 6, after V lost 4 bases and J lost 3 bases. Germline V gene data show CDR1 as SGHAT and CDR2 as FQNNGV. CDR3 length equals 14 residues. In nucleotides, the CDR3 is TGTGCCAGCAGCTCGACTAGCTCGGGCTACGAGCAGTACTTC. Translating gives CASSSTSSGYEQYF. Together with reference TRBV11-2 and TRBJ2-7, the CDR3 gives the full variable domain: EAGVAQSPRYKIIEKRQSVAFWCNPISGHATLYWYQQILGQGPKLLIQFQNNGVVDDSQLPKDRFSAERLKGVDSTLKIQPAKLEDSAVYLCASSSTSSGYEQYFGPGTRLTVT.

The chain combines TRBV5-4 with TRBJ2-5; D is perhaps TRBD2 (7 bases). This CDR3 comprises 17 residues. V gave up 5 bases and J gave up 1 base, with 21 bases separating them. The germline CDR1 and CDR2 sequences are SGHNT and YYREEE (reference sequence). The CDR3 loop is CASSGGGSGVFQETQYF. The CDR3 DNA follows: TGTGCCAGCAGTGGAGGGGGAAGCGGGGTTTTCCAAGAGACCCAGTACTTC.

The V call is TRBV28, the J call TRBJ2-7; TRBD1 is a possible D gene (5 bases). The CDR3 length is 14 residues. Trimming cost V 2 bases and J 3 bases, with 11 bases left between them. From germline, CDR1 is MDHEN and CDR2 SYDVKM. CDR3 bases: TGTGCCAGCAGTTTAGACAGCTTAAACTACGAGCAGTACTTC. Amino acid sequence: CASSLDSLNYEQYF. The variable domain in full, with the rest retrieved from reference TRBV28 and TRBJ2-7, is DVKVTQSSRYLVKRTGEKVFLECVQDMDHENMFWYRQDPGLGLRLIYFSYDVKMKEKGDIPEGYSVSREKKERFSLILESASTNQTSMYLCASSLDSLNYEQYFGPGTRLTVT.

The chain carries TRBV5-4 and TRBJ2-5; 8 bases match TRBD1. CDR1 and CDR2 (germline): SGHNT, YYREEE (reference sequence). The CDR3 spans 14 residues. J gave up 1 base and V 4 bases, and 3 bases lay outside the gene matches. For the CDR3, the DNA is TGTGCCAGCAGCCTTGGGACAGGCCAAGAGACCCAGTACTTC. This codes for CASSLGTGQETQYF.

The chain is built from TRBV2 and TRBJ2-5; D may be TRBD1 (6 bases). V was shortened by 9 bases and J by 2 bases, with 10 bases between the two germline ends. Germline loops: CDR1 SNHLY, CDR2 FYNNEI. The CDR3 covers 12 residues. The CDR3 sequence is CASSQGQETQYF. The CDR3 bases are TGTGCCAGTTCCCAGGGGCAAGAGACCCAGTACTTC.

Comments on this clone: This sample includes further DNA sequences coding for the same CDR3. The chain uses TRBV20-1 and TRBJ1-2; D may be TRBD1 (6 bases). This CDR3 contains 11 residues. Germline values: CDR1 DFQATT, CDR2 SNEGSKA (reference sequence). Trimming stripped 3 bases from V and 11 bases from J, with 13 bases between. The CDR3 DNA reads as TGCAGTGCTAGCTACAGGGTTGGATACACCTTC. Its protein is CSASYRVGYTF.

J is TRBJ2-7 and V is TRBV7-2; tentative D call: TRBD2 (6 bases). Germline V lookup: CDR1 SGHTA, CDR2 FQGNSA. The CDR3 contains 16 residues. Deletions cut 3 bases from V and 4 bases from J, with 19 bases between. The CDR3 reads CASSLARGSGSYEQYF. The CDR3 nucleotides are TGTGCCAGCAGCTTGGCCCGGGGTAGCGGTAGTTACGAGCAGTACTTC.

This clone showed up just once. CDR3 residues: CASRSRATPESTLPEADTIYF. The CDR3 nucleotides are TGTGCCAGCAGGAGCCGGGCTACCCCAGAGAGCACCCTACCGGAGGCGGACACCATATATTTT. The chain has TRBV28 and TRBJ1-3; no definite D call. The CDR3 has 21 residues. Germline loops: CDR1 MDHEN, CDR2 SYDVKM. V was cut by 6 bases and J by 8 bases, with 38 bases left in between.

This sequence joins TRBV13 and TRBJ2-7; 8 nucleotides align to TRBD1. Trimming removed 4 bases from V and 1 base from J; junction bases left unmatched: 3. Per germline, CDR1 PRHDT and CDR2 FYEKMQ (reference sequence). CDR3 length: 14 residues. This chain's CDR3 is CASSSWDRSYEQYF. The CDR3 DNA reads TGTGCCAGCAGCTCATGGGACAGGTCCTACGAGCAGTACTTC.

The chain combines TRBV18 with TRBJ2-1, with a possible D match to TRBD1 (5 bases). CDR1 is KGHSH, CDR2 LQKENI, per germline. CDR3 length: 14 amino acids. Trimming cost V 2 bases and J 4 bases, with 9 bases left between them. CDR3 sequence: CASSPEQDYNEQFF. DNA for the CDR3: TGTGCCAGCTCACCAGAACAGGATTACAATGAGCAGTTCTTC.

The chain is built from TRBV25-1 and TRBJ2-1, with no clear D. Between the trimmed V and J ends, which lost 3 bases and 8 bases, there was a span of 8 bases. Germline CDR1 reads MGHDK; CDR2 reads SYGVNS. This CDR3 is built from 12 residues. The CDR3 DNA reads TGTGCCAGCAGTGATCGCAGTTATGAGCAGTTCTTC. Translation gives CASSDRSYEQFF. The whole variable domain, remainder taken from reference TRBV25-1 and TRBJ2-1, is EADIYQTPRYLVIGTGKKITLECSQTMGHDKMYWYQQDPGMELHLIHYSYGVNSTEKGDLSSESTVSRIRTEHFPLTLESARPSHTSQYLCASSDRSYEQFFGPGTRLTVL.

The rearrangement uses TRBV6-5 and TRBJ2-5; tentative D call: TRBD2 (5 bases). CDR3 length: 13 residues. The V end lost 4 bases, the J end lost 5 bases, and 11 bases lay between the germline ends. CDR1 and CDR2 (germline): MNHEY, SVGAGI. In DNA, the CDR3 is TGTGCCAGCAGTTCGGCGGGTTGGGAGACCCAGTACTTC. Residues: CASSSAGWETQYF.

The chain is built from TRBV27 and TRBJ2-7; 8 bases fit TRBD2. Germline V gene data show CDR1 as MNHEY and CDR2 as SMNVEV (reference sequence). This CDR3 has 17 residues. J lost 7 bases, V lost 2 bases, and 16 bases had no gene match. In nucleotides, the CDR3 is TGTGCCAGCAGTTTAACCCCACGGGGGGGAGCGACGATGGAGCAGTACTTC. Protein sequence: CASSLTPRGGATMEQYF.

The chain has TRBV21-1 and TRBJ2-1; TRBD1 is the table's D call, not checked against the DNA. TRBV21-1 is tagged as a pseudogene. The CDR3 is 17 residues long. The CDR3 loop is CASSKDMGQGTYNEQFF. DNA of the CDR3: TGTGCCAGCAGCAAAGATATGGGACAGGGAACCTACAATGAGCAGTTCTTC.

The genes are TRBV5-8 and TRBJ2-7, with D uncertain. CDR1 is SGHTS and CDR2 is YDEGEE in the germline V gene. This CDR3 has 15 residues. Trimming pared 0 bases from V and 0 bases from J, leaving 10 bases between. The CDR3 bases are TGTGCCAGCAGCTTGGGGTCGCGTCACTCCTACGAGCAGTACTTC. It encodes CASSLGSRHSYEQYF.

In nucleotides, the CDR3 is TGTGCCAGCAGTCCCCGACAGACGACATTGGCTAACTATGGCTACACCTTC. It translates to CASSPRQTTLANYGYTF. The chain couples TRBV28 to TRBJ1-2, with D tentatively TRBD1 (5 bases). V lost 5 bases to trimming and J lost 0 bases, with 19 bases between them. This CDR3 is 17 amino acids long. CDR1 is MDHEN and CDR2 is SYDVKM in the germline V gene.

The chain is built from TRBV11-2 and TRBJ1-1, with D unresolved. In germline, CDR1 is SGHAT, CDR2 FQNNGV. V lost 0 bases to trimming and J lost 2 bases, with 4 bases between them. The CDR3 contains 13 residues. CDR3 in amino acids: CASSLDQNTEAFF. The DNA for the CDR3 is TGTGCCAGCAGCTTAGATCAAAACACTGAAGCTTTCTTT.

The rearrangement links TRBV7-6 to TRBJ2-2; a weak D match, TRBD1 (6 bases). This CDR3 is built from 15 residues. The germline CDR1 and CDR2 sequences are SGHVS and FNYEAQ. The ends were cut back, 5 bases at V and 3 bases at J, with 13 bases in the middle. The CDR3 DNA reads TGTGCCAGCAGCCTACAGGGTTTACACACCGGGGAGCTGTTTTTT. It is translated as CASSLQGLHTGELFF.

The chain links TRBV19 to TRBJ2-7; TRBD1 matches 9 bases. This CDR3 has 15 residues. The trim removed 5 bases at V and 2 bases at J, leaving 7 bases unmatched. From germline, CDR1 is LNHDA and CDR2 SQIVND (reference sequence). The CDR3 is CASSVGTGNTYEQYF. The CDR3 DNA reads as TGTGCCAGTAGTGTCGGGACAGGGAACACCTACGAGCAGTACTTC.

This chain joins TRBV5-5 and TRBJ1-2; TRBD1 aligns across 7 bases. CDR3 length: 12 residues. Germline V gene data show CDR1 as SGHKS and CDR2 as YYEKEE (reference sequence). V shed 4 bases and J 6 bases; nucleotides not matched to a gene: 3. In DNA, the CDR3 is TGTGCCAGCAGCCAACAGGGGAATGGCTACACCTTC. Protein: CASSQQGNGYTF.

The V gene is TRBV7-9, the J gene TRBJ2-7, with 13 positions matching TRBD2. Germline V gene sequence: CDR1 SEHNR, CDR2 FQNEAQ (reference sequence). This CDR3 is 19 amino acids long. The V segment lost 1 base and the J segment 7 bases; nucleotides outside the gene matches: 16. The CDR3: CASSLELAGGPAGAREQYF. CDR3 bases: TGTGCCAGCAGCTTAGAACTAGCGGGAGGGCCTGCCGGGGCGCGGGAGCAGTACTTC. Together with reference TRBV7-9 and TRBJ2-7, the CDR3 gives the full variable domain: DTGVSQNPRHKITKRGQNVTFRCDPISEHNRLYWYRQTLGQGPEFLTYFQNEAQLEKSRLLSDRFSAERPKGSFSTLEIQRTEQGDSAMYLCASSLELAGGPAGAREQYFGPGTRLTVT.

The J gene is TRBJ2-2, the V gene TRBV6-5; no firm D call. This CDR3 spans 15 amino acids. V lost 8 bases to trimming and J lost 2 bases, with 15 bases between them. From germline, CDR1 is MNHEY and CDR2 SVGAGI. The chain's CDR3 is CASQVAISNTGELFF. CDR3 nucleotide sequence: TGTGCCAGCCAGGTCGCGATTTCAAACACCGGGGAGCTGTTTTTT.

CDR3 loop: CASSPRPGQGWRGATQYF. The CDR3 region has the DNA TGTGCCAGCAGCCCCAGACCGGGACAGGGGTGGAGAGGGGCGACCCAGTACTTC. This chain uses TRBV9 with TRBJ2-5, with 10 positions matching TRBD1. Germline CDR1 SGDLS, CDR2 YYNGEE. J was trimmed by 7 bases and V by 4 bases; bases with no gene match: 19. The CDR3 totals 18 residues.

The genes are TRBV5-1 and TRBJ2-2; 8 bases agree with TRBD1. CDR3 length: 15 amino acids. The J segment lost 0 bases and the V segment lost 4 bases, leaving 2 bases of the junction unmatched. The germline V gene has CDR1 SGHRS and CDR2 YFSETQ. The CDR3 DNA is TGCGCCAGCAGCCCGGGACAGGCGAACACCGGGGAGCTGTTTTTT. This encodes CASSPGQANTGELFF. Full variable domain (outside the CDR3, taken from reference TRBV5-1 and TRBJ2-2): KAGVTQTPRYLIKTRGQQVTLSCSPISGHRSVSWYQQTPGQGLQFLFEYFSETQRNKGNFPGRFSGRQFSNSRSEMNVSTLELGDSALYLCASSPGQANTGELFFGEGSRLTVL.

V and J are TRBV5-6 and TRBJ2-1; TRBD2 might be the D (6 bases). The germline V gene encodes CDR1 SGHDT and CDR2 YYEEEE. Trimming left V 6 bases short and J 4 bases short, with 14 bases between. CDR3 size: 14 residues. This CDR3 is CASTVGLAYNEQFF. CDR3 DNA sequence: TGTGCCAGCACTGTGGGGCTAGCGTACAATGAGCAGTTCTTC.

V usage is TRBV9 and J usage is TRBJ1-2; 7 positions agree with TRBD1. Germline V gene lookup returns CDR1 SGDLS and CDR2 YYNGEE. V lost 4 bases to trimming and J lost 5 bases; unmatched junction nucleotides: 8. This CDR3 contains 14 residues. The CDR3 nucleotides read TGTGCCAGCAGCAGCGACAGGGAGAGATATGGCTACACCTTC. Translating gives CASSSDRERYGYTF. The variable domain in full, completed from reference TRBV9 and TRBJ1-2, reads DSGVTQTPKHLITATGQRVTLRCSPRSGDLSVYWYQQSLDQGLQFLIQYYNGEERAKGNILERFSAQQFPDLHSELNLSSLELGDSALYFCASSSDRERYGYTFGSGTRLTVV.